This TCR beta chain emerged from a study of T cell repertoires in cytomegalovirus infection. At the level of the study: Shared public TCR beta signatures pointed to both CMV infection and a matching HLA type.

CDR3 size: 17 residues. The V end was cut by 3 bases, the J end by 3 bases, with 17 bases between. The germline V gene has CDR1 MDHEN and CDR2 SYDVKM. This clonotype was detected a few times. Antigen unknown. TCRdb itself ran the reads through MiXCR, one entry per CDR3 protein. The sample contains over 150,000 distinct CDR3 sequences, about a sixth of which appear only once. Whole-study findings and limits: HLA-C-restricted CMV clonotypes gave the most frequent clonotype in two of eight donors. Pooled public TCR beta family frequency picked out CMV carriers with the relevant HLA.

Sequencing was done on a sample of CD8+ T cells from PBMCs. This receptor was identified in a human donor in good health (CMV status not recorded). Some clones in this sample may be carry-over from other donors' samples. The chain combines TRBV28 with TRBJ2-2, with D possibly TRBD2 on 7 matching bases. The CDR3 nucleotides are TGTGCCAGCAGTTTCTATTCGGGGGGCGCATACACCGGGGAGCTGTTTTTT. It codes for CASSFYSGGAYTGELFF.